This passage covers 23 T cell receptor beta chains from one sample sequenced in a study of beta chain features in type 1 diabetes. The study reverse transcribed the entire isolated RNA, so it sequenced expressed TCRB transcripts. Repertoires were generated with immunoSEQ multiplex PCR, while TCRdb's copy carries only in-frame clones and drops some. The data hold 850,000 to 900,000 clones, with about a sixth observed a single time. Sequencing was carried out using naive CD4+ T cells from blood. These receptors originate from a woman younger than 30 in good health.

This clone was observed a few times. The rearrangement uses TRBV7-2 and TRBJ2-1; D is possibly TRBD1 or TRBD2 (5 bases each). With 5 bases removed from V and 3 bases from J, the gap between germline ends came to 14 bases. Per the germline V gene, CDR1 is SGHTA and CDR2 is FQGNSA. This CDR3 is built from 15 residues. CDR3: CASSRGPHDYNEQFF. The CDR3 coding sequence is TGTGCCAGCAGCAGGGGACCCCACGACTACAATGAGCAGTTCTTC.

The sample holds a few counts of this clone. V usage is TRBV5-1 and J usage is TRBJ2-7, with D tentatively TRBD1 (6 bases). Germline CDR1 and CDR2: SGHRS and YFSETQ. The CDR3 loop spans 14 amino acids. V was pared by 7 bases and J by 2 bases, with 16 bases between. In DNA, the CDR3 is TGCGCCAGCCGCCCACAGGGTCCTCCCTACGAGCAGTACTTC. Protein sequence: CASRPQGPPYEQYF.

The rearrangement uses TRBV2 and TRBJ1-4; 8 nucleotides match TRBD1. V lost 6 bases and J lost 7; bases outside the gene matches: 7. The CDR3 extends over 14 amino acids. Germline CDR1 reads SNHLY; CDR2 reads FYNNEI. The CDR3 coding sequence is TGTGCCAGCAGACAAACAGGGGGTGGTGAAAAACTGTTTTTT. Protein product: CASRQTGGGEKLFF.

The DNA of the CDR3 is TGTGCCAGCAGGCACCGGGGGGGGAACACTGAAGCTTTCTTT. Translated: CASRHRGGNTEAFF. The V and J genes are TRBV27 and TRBJ1-1, with a tentative D call TRBD1 (5 bases). The CDR3 is 14 amino acids. CDR1 is MNHEY and CDR2 is SMNVEV in the germline V gene (reference sequence). Trimming took 6 bases from V and 1 from J, leaving 12 bases between them.

A few counts support this clone. The chain joins TRBV23-1 to TRBJ2-7; 11 bases agree with TRBD1. Being an ORF, TRBV23-1 has a function that is uncertain. The CDR3 is 16 amino acids. V lost 0 bases and J lost 4; bases outside the gene matches: 5. The CDR3 spells CASSQSYRDRGYEQYF. The CDR3 nucleotides are TGCGCCAGCAGTCAATCCTACCGGGACAGGGGGTACGAGCAGTACTTC.

This clone was observed a few times. The genes are TRBV7-9 and TRBJ2-5; 7 bases match TRBD2. V dropped 1 base and J dropped 1; count of bases not matched to a gene: 6. This CDR3 is built from 16 residues. CDR1 SEHNR and CDR2 FQNEAQ come from the germline V gene (reference sequence). As DNA, the CDR3 is TGTGCCAGCAGCTTAGAGGCGGGAGCCCTCCAAGAGACCCAGTACTTC. Translation gives CASSLEAGALQETQYF.

In its sample, this clone was seen a few times. The V gene is TRBV18, the J gene TRBJ2-3, with 11 bases aligning to TRBD2. CDR1 is KGHSH and CDR2 is LQKENI in the germline V gene. The length of the CDR3 is 16 residues. V lost 3 bases and J lost 9; bases outside the gene matches: 11. The CDR3 reads CASSPWSLAGERTQYF. The CDR3 DNA is TGTGCCAGCTCACCTTGGTCACTAGCGGGAGAGAGGACGCAGTATTTT.

The chain joins TRBV19 to TRBJ1-2, with D unresolved. CDR1 is LNHDA, CDR2 SQIVND, per germline (reference sequence). Trimming removed 0 bases at V and 6 bases at J, with 14 bases between. The CDR3 is made up of 15 amino acids. The CDR3 protein is CASSIETHYPDGYTF. The CDR3 DNA reads TGTGCCAGTAGTATAGAGACCCACTACCCTGATGGCTACACCTTC.

This clone was counted between two and nine times. The chain carries TRBV19 and TRBJ2-7; D uncertain. CDR3 size: 13 residues. Trimming took 5 bases from V and 5 from J, leaving 13 bases between them. Germline V gene sequence: CDR1 LNHDA, CDR2 SQIVND (reference sequence). The CDR3 nucleotides are TGTGCCAGTAGTTTCAGAGGTAGAGACGAGCAGTACTTC. Translation gives CASSFRGRDEQYF.

The chain links TRBV28 to TRBJ2-7; no firm D call. This CDR3 is 14 amino acids long. V lost 0 bases and J 6 bases, leaving 12 bases between the germline ends. In germline, CDR1 is MDHEN, CDR2 SYDVKM. Here the CDR3 DNA reads TGTGCCAGCAGTTTATGGGTTTCAGATCGCGAGCAGTACTTC. This translates into CASSLWVSDREQYF.

The chain employs TRBV6-6 and TRBJ1-2; D unclear. Between the trimmed V and J ends, which lost 8 bases and 4 bases, there was a span of 14 bases. Germline CDR1 is MNHNY and CDR2 is SVGAGI (reference sequence). The CDR3 covers 13 residues. Here the CDR3 DNA reads TGTGCCAGCGCCAACGGAGGAGTCTATGGCTACACCTTC. Translating it yields CASANGGVYGYTF.

The chain has TRBV28 and TRBJ2-3; the match to TRBD2 covers 10 bases. With V trimmed by 6 bases and J by 8 bases, 8 bases remained unmatched. This CDR3 is built from 14 residues. Germline CDR1 reads MDHEN; CDR2 reads SYDVKM. This CDR3 reads CASSSSGRAVTQYF. CDR3 in DNA: TGTGCCAGCAGCTCCAGCGGGAGGGCCGTTACGCAGTATTTT. The entire variable domain, with the rest obtained from reference TRBV28 and TRBJ2-3, is as follows: DVKVTQSSRYLVKRTGEKVFLECVQDMDHENMFWYRQDPGLGLRLIYFSYDVKMKEKGDIPEGYSVSREKKERFSLILESASTNQTSMYLCASSSSGRAVTQYFGPGTRLTVL.

The sample holds a few counts of this clone. Other DNA variants within this sample encode the same CDR3. V is TRBV18 and J is TRBJ2-1, with D hard to call. Germline V gene sequence: CDR1 KGHSH, CDR2 LQKENI. The CDR3 contains 13 residues. V was cut by 3 bases and J by 8 bases, with 11 bases left in between. The CDR3 DNA reads as TGTGCCAGCTCACCCCCTGGGCGCGATGAGCAGTTCTTC. It is translated as CASSPPGRDEQFF. Together with reference TRBV18 and TRBJ2-1, the CDR3 gives the full variable domain: NAGVMQNPRHLVRRRGQEARLRCSPMKGHSHVYWYRQLPEEGLKFMVYLQKENIIDESGMPKERFSAEFPKEGPSILRIQQVVRGDSAAYFCASSPPGRDEQFFGPGTRLTVL.

This clone occurred a few times. The chain uses TRBV28 and TRBJ1-2; D gene uncertain. Trimming stripped 2 bases from V and 4 bases from J, with 11 bases between. The CDR3 runs to 14 residues. Germline V gene data show CDR1 as MDHEN and CDR2 as SYDVKM. CDR3 DNA sequence: TGTGCCAGCAGTTTACGGGGATCTAGCTATGGCTACACCTTC. It codes for CASSLRGSSYGYTF.

The chain couples TRBV5-1 to TRBJ2-2, with 13 bases matching TRBD2. The germline V gene encodes CDR1 SGHRS and CDR2 YFSETQ. After removal of 3 bases from V and 4 bases from J, the junction contained 3 bases not matched to a gene. The CDR3 consists of 16 residues. The CDR3 loop is CASSSGLAGLTGELFF. CDR3 nucleotide sequence: TGCGCCAGCAGCTCGGGACTAGCGGGACTCACCGGGGAGCTGTTTTTT.

V is TRBV14 and J is TRBJ2-3; tentative D call: TRBD1 (5 bases). The V and J ends lost 4 bases and 4 bases respectively, with 12 bases between them. CDR3 size: 14 residues. The germline V gene has CDR1 SGHDN and CDR2 FVKESK. CDR3: CASSLHLRADTQYF. CDR3 nucleotides: TGTGCCAGCAGCCTCCACCTCAGGGCAGATACGCAGTATTTT. Complete variable domain (other parts from reference TRBV14 and TRBJ2-3): EAGVTQFPSHSVIEKGQTVTLRCDPISGHDNLYWYRRVMGKEIKFLLHFVKESKQDESGMPNNRFLAERTGGTYSTLKVQPAELEDSGVYFCASSLHLRADTQYFGPGTRLTVL.

This chain connects TRBV11-2 to TRBJ2-2, with 9 bases matching TRBD2. Germline assignment: CDR1 SGHAT and CDR2 FQNNGV. This CDR3 is built from 15 residues. V was clipped by 3 bases and J by 7 bases; unmatched bases: 6. Written as DNA, the CDR3 is TGTGCCAGCAGCTTCCTTGGGACTAGCAGCGGGGAGCTGTTTTTT. Encoded protein: CASSFLGTSSGELFF. The entire variable domain, with the rest obtained from reference TRBV11-2 and TRBJ2-2, is as follows: EAGVAQSPRYKIIEKRQSVAFWCNPISGHATLYWYQQILGQGPKLLIQFQNNGVVDDSQLPKDRFSAERLKGVDSTLKIQPAKLEDSAVYLCASSFLGTSSGELFFGEGSRLTVL.

This clone was found a few times. The chain combines TRBV7-9 with TRBJ2-7, with 11 bases lining up with TRBD2. The junction had 3 bases not matched to a gene; V was cut back by 4 bases and J by 4 bases. The germline V gene has CDR1 SEHNR and CDR2 FQNEAQ (reference sequence). CDR3 size: 14 residues. This CDR3 reads CASSWGTSGYEQYF. CDR3 nucleotide sequence: TGTGCCAGCAGCTGGGGGACTAGCGGTTACGAGCAGTACTTC.

This chain uses TRBV15 with TRBJ1-4; D not resolved. Germline loops: CDR1 LNHNV, CDR2 YYDKDF (reference sequence). The CDR3 has 12 amino acids. CDR3 bases: TGTGCAGTGGGGTCGGCTAATGAAAAACTGTTTTTT. Translating it yields CAVGSANEKLFF.

V usage is TRBV10-3 and J usage is TRBJ2-5; TRBD2 matches at 10 bases. V was pared by 5 bases and J by 4 bases, with 7 bases of the junction left unmatched. This CDR3 comprises 15 residues. In germline, CDR1 is ENHRY, CDR2 SYGVKD. CDR3 protein: CAISRNSGGRETQYF. CDR3 DNA: TGTGCCATCAGTAGAAATAGCGGGGGGAGAGAGACCCAGTACTTC.

The chain joins TRBV4-3 to TRBJ2-1; D may be TRBD2 (5 bases). The V gene's germline CDR1 is LGHNA and CDR2 YSLEER. The CDR3 spans 16 residues. Trimming took off 6 bases at V and 4 bases at J, with 19 bases between the two ends. This CDR3 is CASSRHPGLKYNEQFF. For the CDR3, the DNA is TGCGCCAGCAGTCGACATCCGGGATTGAAATACAATGAGCAGTTCTTC.

The chain joins TRBV19 to TRBJ2-1; TRBD2 matches 7 bases. This CDR3 is built from 19 residues. Germline CDR1 and CDR2: LNHDA and SQIVND (reference sequence). With 3 bases clipped from V and 5 bases from J, the junction kept 19 bases outside the gene matches. The chain's CDR3 is CASSISPWRGRARHNEQFF. In nucleotides, the CDR3 is TGTGCCAGTAGTATTTCCCCGTGGCGTGGGAGGGCCCGACACAATGAGCAGTTCTTC.

This clone was seen more than once but under ten times. V usage is TRBV10-3 and J usage is TRBJ2-3; D remains unclear. CDR1 is ENHRY, CDR2 SYGVKD, per germline. The V end lost 10 bases, the J end lost 4 bases, and 18 bases lay between the germline ends. This CDR3 spans 14 amino acids. The chain's CDR3 is CATGRGPGADTQYF. The DNA of the CDR3 is TGTGCCACCGGTCGAGGACCCGGCGCAGATACGCAGTATTTT.